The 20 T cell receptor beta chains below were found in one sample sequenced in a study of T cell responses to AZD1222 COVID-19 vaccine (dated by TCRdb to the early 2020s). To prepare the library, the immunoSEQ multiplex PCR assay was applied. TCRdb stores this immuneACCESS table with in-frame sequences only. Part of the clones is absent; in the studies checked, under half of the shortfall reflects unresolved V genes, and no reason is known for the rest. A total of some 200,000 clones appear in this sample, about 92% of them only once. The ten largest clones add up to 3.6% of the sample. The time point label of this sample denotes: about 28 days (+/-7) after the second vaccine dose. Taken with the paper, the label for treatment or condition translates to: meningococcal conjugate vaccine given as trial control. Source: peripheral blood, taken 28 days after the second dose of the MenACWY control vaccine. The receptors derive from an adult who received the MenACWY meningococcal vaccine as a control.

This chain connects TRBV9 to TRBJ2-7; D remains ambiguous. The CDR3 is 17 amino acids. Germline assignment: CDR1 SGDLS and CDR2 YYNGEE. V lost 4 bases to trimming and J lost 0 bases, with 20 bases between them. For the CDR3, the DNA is TGTGCCAGCAGCCCCCTGCCGGGCAGTCTATTCTCCTACGAGCAGTACTTC. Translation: CASSPLPGSLFSYEQYF. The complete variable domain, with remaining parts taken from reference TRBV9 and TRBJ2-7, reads DSGVTQTPKHLITATGQRVTLRCSPRSGDLSVYWYQQSLDQGLQFLIQYYNGEERAKGNILERFSAQQFPDLHSELNLSSLELGDSALYFCASSPLPGSLFSYEQYFGPGTRLTVT.

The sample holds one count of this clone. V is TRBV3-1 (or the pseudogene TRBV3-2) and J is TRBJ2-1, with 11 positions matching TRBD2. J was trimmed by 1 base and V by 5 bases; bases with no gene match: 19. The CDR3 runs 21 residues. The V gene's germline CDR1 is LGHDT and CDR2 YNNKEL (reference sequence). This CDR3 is CASSSPPGLADRFGSYNEQFF. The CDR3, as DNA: TGTGCCAGCAGCTCCCCCCCGGGACTAGCGGACCGATTTGGGTCCTACAATGAGCAGTTCTTC.

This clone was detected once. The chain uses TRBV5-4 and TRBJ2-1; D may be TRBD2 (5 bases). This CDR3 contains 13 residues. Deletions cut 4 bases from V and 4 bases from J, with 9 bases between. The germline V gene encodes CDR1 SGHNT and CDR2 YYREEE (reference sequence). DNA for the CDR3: TGTGCCAGCAGCGGGAGCATTTACAATGAGCAGTTCTTC. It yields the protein CASSGSIYNEQFF. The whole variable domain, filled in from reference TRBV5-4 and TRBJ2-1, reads ETGVTQSPTHLIKTRGQQVTLRCSSQSGHNTVSWYQQALGQGPQFIFQYYREEENGRGNFPPRFSGLQFPNYSSELNVNALELDDSALYLCASSGSIYNEQFFGPGTRLTVL.

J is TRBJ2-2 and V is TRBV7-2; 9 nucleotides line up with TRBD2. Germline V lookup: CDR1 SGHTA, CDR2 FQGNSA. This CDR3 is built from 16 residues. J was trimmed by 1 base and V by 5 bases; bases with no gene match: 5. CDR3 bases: TGTGCCAGCAGCATCTTAGCGGGAGTGAACACCGGGGAGCTGTTTTTT. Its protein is CASSILAGVNTGELFF.

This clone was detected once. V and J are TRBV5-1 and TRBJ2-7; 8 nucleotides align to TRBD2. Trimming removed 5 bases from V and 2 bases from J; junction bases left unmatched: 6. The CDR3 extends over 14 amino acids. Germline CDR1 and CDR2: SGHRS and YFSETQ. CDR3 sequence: CASSFSGTTYEQYF. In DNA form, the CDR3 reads TGCGCCAGCAGTTTTAGCGGGACTACCTACGAGCAGTACTTC. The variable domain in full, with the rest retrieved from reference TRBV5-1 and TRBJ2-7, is KAGVTQTPRYLIKTRGQQVTLSCSPISGHRSVSWYQQTPGQGLQFLFEYFSETQRNKGNFPGRFSGRQFSNSRSEMNVSTLELGDSALYLCASSFSGTTYEQYFGPGTRLTVT.

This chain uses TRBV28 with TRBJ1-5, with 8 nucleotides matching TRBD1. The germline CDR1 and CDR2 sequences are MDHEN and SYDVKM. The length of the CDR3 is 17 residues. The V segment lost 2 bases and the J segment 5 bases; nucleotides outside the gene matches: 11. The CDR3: CASSLPSGTGGHQPQHF. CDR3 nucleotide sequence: TGTGCCAGCAGTTTACCCAGCGGGACAGGCGGCCATCAGCCCCAGCATTTT.

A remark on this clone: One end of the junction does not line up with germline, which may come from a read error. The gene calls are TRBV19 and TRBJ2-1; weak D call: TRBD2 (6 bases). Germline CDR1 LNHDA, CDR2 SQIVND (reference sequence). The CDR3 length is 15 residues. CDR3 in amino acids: CASRIAENTYNEQFF. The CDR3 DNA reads TGTGCCAGTAGAATAGCGGAAAATACCTACAATGAGCAGTTCTTC.

CDR3 in DNA: TGTGCCAGCAGCCAAAGACAGGGGGCGTCACCCCTCCACTTT. Amino acids: CASSQRQGASPLHF. This chain joins TRBV3-1 (or the pseudogene TRBV3-2) and TRBJ1-6, with 10 bases lining up with TRBD1. CDR3 length equals 14 residues. J gave up 10 bases and V 2 bases, and 2 bases lay outside the gene matches. Germline CDR1 reads LGHDT; CDR2 reads YNNKEL (reference sequence).

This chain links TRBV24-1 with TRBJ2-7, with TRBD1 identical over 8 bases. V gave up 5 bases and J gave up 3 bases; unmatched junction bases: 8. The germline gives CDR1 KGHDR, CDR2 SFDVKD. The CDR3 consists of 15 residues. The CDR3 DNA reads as TGTGCCACCAGTGGGGCTGCCGGGACAGGCTACGAGCAGTACTTC. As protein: CATSGAAGTGYEQYF.

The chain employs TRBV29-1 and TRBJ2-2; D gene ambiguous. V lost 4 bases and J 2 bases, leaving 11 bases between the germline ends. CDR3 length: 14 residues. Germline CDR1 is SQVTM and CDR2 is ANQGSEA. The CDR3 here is CSVGKAVNTGELFF. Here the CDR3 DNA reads TGCAGCGTTGGAAAGGCGGTCAACACCGGGGAGCTGTTTTTT.

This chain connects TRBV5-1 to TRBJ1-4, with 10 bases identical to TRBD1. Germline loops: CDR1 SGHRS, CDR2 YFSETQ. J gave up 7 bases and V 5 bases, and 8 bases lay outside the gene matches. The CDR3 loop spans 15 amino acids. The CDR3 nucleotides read TGCGCCAGCAGGAAGGCCGGGACAGGGGTTGAAAAACTGTTTTTT. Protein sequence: CASRKAGTGVEKLFF.

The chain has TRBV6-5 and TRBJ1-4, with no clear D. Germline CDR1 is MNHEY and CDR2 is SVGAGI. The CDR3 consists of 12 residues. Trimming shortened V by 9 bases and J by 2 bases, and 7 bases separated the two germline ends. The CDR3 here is CASAPTNEKLFF. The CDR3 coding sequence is TGTGCCAGTGCACCCACTAATGAAAAACTGTTTTTT.

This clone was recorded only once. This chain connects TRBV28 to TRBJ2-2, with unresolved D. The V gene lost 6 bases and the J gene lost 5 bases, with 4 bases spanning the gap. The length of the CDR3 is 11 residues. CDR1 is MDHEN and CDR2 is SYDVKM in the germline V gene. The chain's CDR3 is CASSETGELFF. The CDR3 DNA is TGTGCCAGCAGCGAGACCGGGGAGCTGTTTTTT.

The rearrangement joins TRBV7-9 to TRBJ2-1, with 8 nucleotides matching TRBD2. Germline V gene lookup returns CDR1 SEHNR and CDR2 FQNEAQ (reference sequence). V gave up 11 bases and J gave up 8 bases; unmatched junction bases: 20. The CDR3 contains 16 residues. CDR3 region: CAGSGGLATDRDEQFF. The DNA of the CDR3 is TGTGCCGGCTCGGGCGGACTAGCCACGGATCGCGATGAGCAGTTCTTC. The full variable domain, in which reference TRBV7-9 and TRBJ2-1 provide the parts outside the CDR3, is DTGVSQNPRHKITKRGQNVTFRCDPISEHNRLYWYRQTLGQGPEFLTYFQNEAQLEKSRLLSDRFSAERPKGSFSTLEIQRTEQGDSAMYLCAGSGGLATDRDEQFFGPGTRLTVL.

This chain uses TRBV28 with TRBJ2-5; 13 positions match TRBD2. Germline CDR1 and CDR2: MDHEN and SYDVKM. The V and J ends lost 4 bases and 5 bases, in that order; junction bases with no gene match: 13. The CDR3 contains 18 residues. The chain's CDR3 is CASSSDGTSGTFAETQYF. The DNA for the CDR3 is TGTGCCAGCAGTTCCGACGGGACTAGCGGGACTTTTGCTGAGACCCAGTACTTC.

CDR3 sequence: CASRLEGGSVAQYF. In nucleotides, the CDR3 is TGCGCCAGCAGGCTAGAGGGGGGATCAGTAGCCCAGTACTTC. The rearrangement links TRBV5-1 to TRBJ2-5, with D tentatively TRBD1 or TRBD2 (6 bases each). The CDR3 extends over 14 amino acids. Trimming removed 5 bases at V and 9 bases at J, with 20 bases between. CDR1 and CDR2 from the germline V gene are SGHRS and YFSETQ.

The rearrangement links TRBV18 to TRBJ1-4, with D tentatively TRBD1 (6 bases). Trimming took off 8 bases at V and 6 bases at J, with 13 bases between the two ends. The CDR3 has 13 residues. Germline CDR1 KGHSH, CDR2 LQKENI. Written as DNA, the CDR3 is TGTGCCAGCCAAGGGGGGCTCGATGAAAAACTGTTTTTT. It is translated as CASQGGLDEKLFF.

CDR3 in DNA: TGTGCCAGCAGTTCCGGGACAGGTTGGGTATATGAAGCTTTCTTT. It specifies CASSSGTGWVYEAFF. V is TRBV27 and J is TRBJ1-1; TRBD1 aligns across 8 bases. CDR3 length: 15 residues. With V trimmed by 4 bases and J by 7 bases, 11 bases remained unmatched. Germline CDR1 and CDR2: MNHEY and SMNVEV (reference sequence).

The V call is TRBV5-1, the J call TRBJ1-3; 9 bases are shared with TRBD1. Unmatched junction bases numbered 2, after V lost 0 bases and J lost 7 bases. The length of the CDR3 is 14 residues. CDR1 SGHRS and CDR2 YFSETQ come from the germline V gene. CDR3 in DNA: TGCGCCAGCAGCTTGGGGACAGGGGCTAACACCATATATTTT. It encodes CASSLGTGANTIYF.

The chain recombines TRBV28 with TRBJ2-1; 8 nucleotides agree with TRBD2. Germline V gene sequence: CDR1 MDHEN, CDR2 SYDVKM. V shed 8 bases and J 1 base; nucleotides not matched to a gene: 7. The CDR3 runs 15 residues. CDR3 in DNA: TGTGCCAGCGAAGCGGGCGGGAGGTCCTACAATGAGCAGTTCTTC. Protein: CASEAGGRSYNEQFF.